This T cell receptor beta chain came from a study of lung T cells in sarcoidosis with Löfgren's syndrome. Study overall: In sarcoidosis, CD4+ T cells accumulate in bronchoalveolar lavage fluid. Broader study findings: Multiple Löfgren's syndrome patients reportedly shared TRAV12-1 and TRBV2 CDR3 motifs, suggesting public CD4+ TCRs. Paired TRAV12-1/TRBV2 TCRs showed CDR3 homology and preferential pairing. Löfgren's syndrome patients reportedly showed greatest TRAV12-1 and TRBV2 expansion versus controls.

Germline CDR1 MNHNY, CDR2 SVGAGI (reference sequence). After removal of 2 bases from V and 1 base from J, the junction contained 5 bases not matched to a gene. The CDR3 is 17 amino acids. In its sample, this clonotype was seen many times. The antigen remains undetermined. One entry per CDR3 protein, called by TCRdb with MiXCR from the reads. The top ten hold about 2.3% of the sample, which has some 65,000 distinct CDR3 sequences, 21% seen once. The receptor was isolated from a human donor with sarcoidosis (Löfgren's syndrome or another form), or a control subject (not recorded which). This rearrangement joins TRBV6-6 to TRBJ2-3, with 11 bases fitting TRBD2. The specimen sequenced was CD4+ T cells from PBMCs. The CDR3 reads CASSYRALAGGTDTQYF. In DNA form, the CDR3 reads TGTGCCAGCAGTTACAGGGCACTAGCGGGGGGCACAGATACGCAGTATTTT.